This T cell receptor (beta chain) was profiled in a study of PD-1 blockade in classical Hodgkin lymphoma. Background on the study: Intravenous delivery of nivolumab at 3 mg/kg to patients occurred every 2 weeks.

V lost 0 bases and J 7 bases, leaving 4 bases between the germline ends. The CDR3 extends over 12 amino acids. CDR1 SGDLS and CDR2 YYNGEE come from the germline V gene. Every single patient, without exception, relapsed after autologous stem cell transplantation, and brentuximab vedotin exposure varied. The data were produced by immunoSEQ multiplex PCR, yet TCRdb's version contains in-frame clones alone and is incomplete. The sample has about 72,000 clones, 93% seen once. J is TRBJ2-2 and V is TRBV9; D unclear. Source: peripheral blood mononuclear cells (PBMCs), taken at baseline. The sequence came from a human donor with classical Hodgkin lymphoma. CDR3 amino acids: CASSVEGGELFF. The CDR3, as DNA: TGTGCCAGCAGCGTAGAGGGCGGGGAGCTGTTTTTT.